The present T cell receptor (beta chain) was sequenced within a study of CD8 T cells in Susac syndrome. This clonotype was picked up one time. It was with random hexamers that 0.5 to 1 ug RNA was reverse transcribed. A multiplex approach, immunoSEQ multiplex PCR, amplified TCR beta CDR3 across 54 Vbeta and 13 Jbeta. TCRdb re-derived calls from the immunoSEQ multiplex PCR reads in MiXCR, one entry per CDR3 protein. The data hold around 70,000 distinct CDR3 sequences, with roughly 94% observed a single time. Sequencing of TCR beta was carried out in blood CD8+ and CD4+ T cells. Relapsing-remitting disease, either stable or active, was present in the multiple sclerosis controls, who were treatment-naive patients. Negative isolation yielded CD4+ and CD8+ T cells, and FACS enriched TEMRA cells. J gave up 11 bases and V 4 bases, and 6 bases lay outside the gene matches. The CDR3 spans 12 residues. Germline loops: CDR1 SGHAT, CDR2 FQNNGV.

The sequence was collected from a human donor with multiple sclerosis. Sequences were obtained from CD8+ T cells from PBMCs. The J gene is TRBJ1-1, the V gene TRBV11-2, with 8 bases identical to TRBD1. The DNA for the CDR3 is TGTGCCAGCAGCTCAGGACAGGGTCGGGCTTTCTTT. This gives the protein CASSSGQGRAFF.